These 3 T cell receptor beta chains were all obtained from the same sample, sequenced in a study of T cells in Graves' hyperthyroidism and ophthalmopathy. Researchers took RNA transcripts and amplified the TCR beta CDR3 regions from them. HTBI primers drove first-round RT-PCR of the TCR CDR3. TCRdb redid the calling of the multiplex PCR reads with MiXCR, one entry per CDR3 protein. The table lists about 420,000 distinct CDR3 sequences, approximately 15% of them singletons. Sequenced material: blood. These receptors were obtained from a woman in her late teens or twenties with Graves' hyperthyroidism.

The J gene is TRBJ1-4, the V gene TRBV7-9, with TRBD1 matching over 9 bases. The germline CDR1 and CDR2 sequences are SEHNR and FQNEAQ (reference sequence). The CDR3 has 14 residues. J lost 8 bases, V lost 2 bases, and 3 bases had no gene match. The CDR3 region has the DNA TGTGCCAGCAGCTTAACAGGGGGCAAGGAAAAACTGTTTTTT. The encoded protein is CASSLTGGKEKLFF.

The rearrangement links TRBV7-2 to TRBJ1-2; D may be TRBD1 (5 bases). The CDR3 has 13 residues. Trimming left V 9 bases short and J 7 bases short, with 18 bases between. From germline, CDR1 is SGHTA and CDR2 FQGNSA. The CDR3 sequence: CARSRTQGGGYTF. The CDR3 DNA follows: TGTGCCAGATCTAGAACCCAGGGAGGTGGCTACACCTTC.

Many counts were recorded for this clonotype. The V and J genes are TRBV12-3 or TRBV12-4 and TRBJ2-7, with 8 bases lining up with TRBD1. The V segment lost 6 bases and the J segment 5 bases; nucleotides outside the gene matches: 6. There are 13 residues in the CDR3. The DNA for the CDR3 is TGTGCCAGCAGAAGGACAGGGCCGGACGAGCAGTACTTC. This encodes CASRRTGPDEQYF.